The rows below give T cell receptor beta chains drawn from one sample of a study of shared clonotypes between healthy human individuals. Assay: immunoSEQ multiplex PCR; the TCRdb copy retains only in-frame clones and omits some. The sample consists of almost 700,000 clones, about 90% of them appearing once. The sample taken for sequencing was naive CD8+ T cells sorted from blood. Every receptor here comes from a man aged 25-45 years in good health. Each CDR3 is given with its conserved first and last residue. The D gene is left open where the match is weak. For some rows the clone size is stated as once, few or many, or as a class when expanded; others skip it.

size: once
length: 14
J: TRBJ2-7
V: TRBV7-6
D: NA
CDR3: CASSPIPGAYEQYF
DNA: TGTGCCAGCAGCCCTATCCCCGGGGCCTACGAGCAGTACTTC

size: NA
length: 16
J: TRBJ1-3
V: TRBV7-9
D: NA
CDR3: CASRGLAGHSGNTIYF
DNA: TGTGCCAGCAGGGGCCTGGCAGGCCACTCTGGAAACACCATATATTTT

size: NA
length: 15
J: TRBJ2-6
V: TRBV5-4
D: NA
CDR3: CASSLLGAGANVLTF
DNA: TGTGCCAGCAGCTTGCTCGGGGCTGGGGCCAACGTCCTGACTTTC

size: NA
length: 16
J: TRBJ2-5
V: TRBV15
D: NA
CDR3: CATSRDVAVDQETQYF
DNA: TGTGCCACCAGCAGAGATGTCGCGGTAGATCAAGAGACCCAGTACTTC

size: NA
length: 12
J: TRBJ1-1
V: TRBV21-1
D: NA
CDR3: CASMRGSTEAFF
DNA: TGTGCCAGCATGCGGGGCAGCACTGAAGCTTTCTTT

size: NA
length: 15
J: TRBJ2-4
V: TRBV4-1
D: TRBD2
CDR3: CASSRLAGTKNIQYF
DNA: TGCGCCAGCAGCCGCCTAGCGGGAACCAAAAACATTCAGTACTTC

size: NA
length: 15
J: TRBJ2-7
V: TRBV5-8
D: NA
CDR3: CASSLLGGKVYEQYF
DNA: TGTGCCAGCAGCTTGCTTGGAGGGAAGGTCTACGAGCAGTACTTC

size: NA
length: 14
J: TRBJ1-1
V: TRBV30
D: NA
CDR3: CAWTALAGRAEAFF
DNA: TGTGCCTGGACCGCCTTAGCAGGGCGGGCTGAAGCTTTCTTT

size: few
length: 15
J: TRBJ2-1
V: TRBV9
D: TRBD2
CDR3: CASSVDGTSFDEQFF
DNA: TGTGCCAGCAGCGTAGACGGGACTAGCTTTGATGAGCAGTTCTTC

size: NA
length: 13
J: TRBJ1-2
V: TRBV6-5
D: NA
CDR3: CASSYSKLGGYTF
DNA: TGTGCCAGCAGTTACTCGAAACTGGGGGGCTACACCTTC

size: NA
length: 16
J: TRBJ2-1
V: TRBV21-1
D: NA
CDR3: CASSPERVLAYNEQFF
DNA: TGTGCCAGCAGCCCCGAGCGAGTCCTAGCCTACAATGAGCAGTTCTTC

size: NA
length: 15
J: TRBJ2-7
V: TRBV9
D: TRBD2
CDR3: CASSVGTSSFNEQYF
DNA: TGTGCCAGCAGCGTTGGGACTAGCAGTTTCAACGAGCAGTACTTC

size: NA
length: 11
J: TRBJ2-1
V: TRBV30
D: NA
CDR3: CAWSANAEQFF
DNA: TGTGCCTGGAGTGCTAACGCTGAGCAGTTCTTC

size: NA
length: 13
J: TRBJ1-2
V: TRBV7-9
D: NA
CDR3: CASSGFSDYGYTF
DNA: TGTGCCAGCAGCGGGTTCAGTGACTATGGCTACACCTTC

size: NA
length: 15
J: TRBJ2-7
V: TRBV27
D: TRBD2
CDR3: CASSPGLAGVGEQYF
DNA: TGTGCCAGCAGTCCCGGACTAGCGGGAGTGGGCGAGCAGTACTTC

size: NA
length: 13
J: TRBJ1-1
V: TRBV27
D: NA
CDR3: CASSGRMNTEAFF
DNA: TGTGCCAGCAGTGGACGGATGAACACTGAAGCTTTCTTT

size: once
length: 16
J: TRBJ1-5
V: TRBV7-9
D: TRBD1
CDR3: CASSLHSDREGQPQHF
DNA: TGTGCCAGCAGCCTTCATTCGGACAGGGAAGGTCAGCCCCAGCATTTT

size: NA
length: 14
J: TRBJ2-1
V: TRBV29-1
D: NA
CDR3: CSALGLVRYNEQFF
DNA: TGCAGCGCCCTGGGGTTGGTACGTTACAATGAGCAGTTCTTC

size: NA
length: 15
J: TRBJ2-1
V: TRBV10-1
D: NA
CDR3: CASRSDGASYNEQFF
DNA: TGCGCCAGCAGGTCTGACGGGGCAAGCTACAATGAGCAGTTCTTC

size: NA
length: 17
J: TRBJ2-5
V: TRBV7-8
D: TRBD2
CDR3: CASNHLGLAGTQETQYF
DNA: TGTGCCAGCAACCACCTGGGACTAGCGGGAACACAAGAGACCCAGTACTTC

size: NA
length: 14
J: TRBJ1-1
V: TRBV6-5
D: TRBD1
CDR3: CASSYFGQDTEAFF
DNA: TGTGCCAGCAGTTACTTCGGACAGGACACTGAAGCTTTCTTT

size: NA
length: 15
J: TRBJ2-7
V: TRBV10-3
D: TRBD1
CDR3: CAISDPGQGSYEQYF
DNA: TGTGCCATCAGTGATCCGGGACAGGGCTCCTACGAGCAGTACTTC

size: NA
length: 15
J: TRBJ2-1
V: TRBV6-5
D: NA
CDR3: CASSYKGSSYNEQFF
DNA: TGTGCCAGCAGTTACAAGGGGAGCTCCTACAATGAGCAGTTCTTC

size: NA
length: 9
J: TRBJ2-7
V: TRBV20-1
D: NA
CDR3: CSAKPEQYF
DNA: TGCAGTGCTAAACCCGAGCAGTACTTC

size: NA
length: 14
J: TRBJ2-5
V: TRBV5-4
D: NA
CDR3: CASSQEEREETQYF
DNA: TGTGCCAGCAGCCAGGAGGAGAGAGAGGAGACCCAGTACTTC

size: NA
length: 18
J: TRBJ2-1
V: TRBV6-4
D: NA
CDR3: CASSDSIASLDSYNEQFF
DNA: TGTGCCAGCAGTGACTCGATCGCTAGTTTAGACTCCTACAATGAGCAGTTCTTC

size: NA
length: 17
J: TRBJ2-2
V: TRBV10-2
D: TRBD2
CDR3: CASSDPRLAGHTGELFF
DNA: TGCGCCAGCAGTGACCCCCGACTAGCGGGACATACCGGGGAGCTGTTTTTT

size: NA
length: 15
J: TRBJ2-5
V: TRBV7-9
D: TRBD2
CDR3: CASSFAGGTQETQYF
DNA: TGTGCCAGCAGCTTTGCGGGAGGGACCCAAGAGACCCAGTACTTC

size: NA
length: 15
J: TRBJ1-5
V: TRBV7-2
D: NA
CDR3: CASTTTGNSNQPQHF
DNA: TGTGCCAGCACAACCACAGGGAATAGCAATCAGCCCCAGCATTTT

size: NA
length: 15
J: TRBJ2-5
V: TRBV5-6
D: NA
CDR3: CASSIWDNDQETQYF
DNA: TGTGCCAGCAGTATATGGGACAACGACCAAGAGACCCAGTACTTC

size: NA
length: 17
J: TRBJ2-1
V: TRBV9
D: NA
CDR3: CASSGSSRDLRWNEQFF
DNA: TGTGCCAGCAGCGGATCATCGCGGGACCTGAGGTGGAATGAGCAGTTCTTC

size: NA
length: 13
J: TRBJ1-1
V: TRBV9
D: NA
CDR3: CASSVAGATEAFF
DNA: TGTGCCAGCAGCGTAGCAGGGGCGACTGAAGCTTTCTTT

size: once
length: 18
J: TRBJ2-3
V: TRBV4-1
D: TRBD1
CDR3: CASSLRQFRTGETDTQYF
DNA: TGCGCCAGCAGCTTAAGACAATTCCGGACAGGGGAGACAGATACGCAGTATTTT

size: NA
length: 17
J: TRBJ1-5
V: TRBV7-2
D: NA
CDR3: CASSLAVGRTSNQPQHF
DNA: TGTGCCAGCAGCTTAGCGGTCGGACGGACTAGCAATCAGCCCCAGCATTTT

size: NA
length: 15
J: TRBJ2-7
V: TRBV30
D: NA
CDR3: CAWSVSGAVFYEQYF
DNA: TGTGCCTGGAGTGTATCGGGGGCCGTGTTCTACGAGCAGTACTTC